A selection of T cell receptor beta chains follows, all from one sample in a study of blood T cell repertoires in COVID-19. Sequencing used immunoSEQ multiplex PCR; TCRdb keeps in-frame clones, though not all of them. This table holds hundreds of thousands of clones, around 85% found once. Sequencing was performed on peripheral blood. The receptors here all came from an elderly man with acute or convalescent COVID-19. CDR3s include the opening cysteine and the closing phenylalanine or tryptophan. The D gene is left open where the match is weak. Clone size is stated in some rows and not others, as once, few, many or a class when expanded.

d_call: .
v_call: TRBV5-1
clone_size: few
j_call: TRBJ1-6
cdr3_aa: CASSLARGNNSPLHF
cdr3_nt: TGCGCCAGCAGCTTGGCCCGAGGGAATAATTCACCCCTCCACTTT

d_call: .
v_call: TRBV24-1
clone_size: .
j_call: TRBJ2-7
cdr3_aa: CATSDPGEYEQYF
cdr3_nt: TGTGCCACCAGTGACCCCGGTGAGTACGAGCAGTACTTC

d_call: TRBD1
v_call: TRBV7-6
clone_size: .
j_call: TRBJ1-6
cdr3_aa: CASSLARDRGSPLHF
cdr3_nt: TGTGCCAGCAGCTTAGCTCGGGACAGGGGATCGCCCCTCCACTTT

d_call: TRBD1
v_call: TRBV10-2
clone_size: .
j_call: TRBJ2-1
cdr3_aa: CASSEPGQGRSYNEQFF
cdr3_nt: TGCGCCAGCAGTGAGCCGGGACAGGGCCGCTCCTACAATGAGCAGTTCTTC

d_call: .
v_call: TRBV5-1
clone_size: .
j_call: TRBJ2-3
cdr3_aa: CASSLGGSTDTQYF
cdr3_nt: TGCGCCAGCAGCTTAGGCGGGAGCACAGATACGCAGTATTTT

d_call: .
v_call: TRBV7-2
clone_size: .
j_call: TRBJ1-5
cdr3_aa: CASSLELNQPQHF
cdr3_nt: TGTGCCAGCAGCTTAGAATTAAATCAGCCCCAGCATTTT

d_call: .
v_call: TRBV28
clone_size: .
j_call: TRBJ2-7
cdr3_aa: CASSTPRGYEQYF
cdr3_nt: TGTGCCAGCAGCACCCCTCGGGGTTACGAGCAGTACTTC

d_call: .
v_call: TRBV5-5
clone_size: .
j_call: TRBJ2-7
cdr3_aa: CASSLLFRDYEQYF
cdr3_nt: TGTGCCAGCAGCTTGCTATTCAGGGACTACGAGCAGTACTTC

d_call: TRBD2
v_call: TRBV5-1
clone_size: .
j_call: TRBJ2-1
cdr3_aa: CASSLGLAGGRGNEQFF
cdr3_nt: TGCGCCAGCAGCCTGGGACTAGCGGGAGGGAGGGGAAATGAGCAGTTCTTC

d_call: .
v_call: TRBV5-1
clone_size: .
j_call: TRBJ2-3
cdr3_aa: CASSLNSGTDTQYF
cdr3_nt: TGCGCCAGCAGCTTGAACTCGGGCACAGATACGCAGTATTTT

d_call: .
v_call: TRBV12-3/TRBV12-4
clone_size: once
j_call: TRBJ2-3
cdr3_aa: CASTPTVRDTQYF
cdr3_nt: TGTGCCAGCACCCCGACAGTGAGGGATACGCAGTATTTT

d_call: .
v_call: TRBV7-8
clone_size: .
j_call: TRBJ1-5
cdr3_aa: CASSLALYSNQPQHF
cdr3_nt: TGTGCCAGCAGCTTAGCACTTTATAGCAATCAGCCCCAGCATTTT

d_call: TRBD1
v_call: TRBV10-2
clone_size: .
j_call: TRBJ2-7
cdr3_aa: CASVDRDRAYEQYF
cdr3_nt: TGCGCCAGCGTAGACCGGGACAGAGCCTACGAGCAGTACTTC

d_call: TRBD1
v_call: TRBV18
clone_size: once
j_call: TRBJ1-6
cdr3_aa: CASSLDRVSPLHF
cdr3_nt: TGTGCCAGCTCACTGGACAGGGTTTCACCCCTCCACTTT

d_call: .
v_call: TRBV19
clone_size: .
j_call: TRBJ1-1
cdr3_aa: CATVVNTEAFF
cdr3_nt: TGTGCCACGGTGGTGAACACTGAAGCTTTCTTT

d_call: .
v_call: TRBV7-2
clone_size: few
j_call: TRBJ2-7
cdr3_aa: CASSFGLSRDEQYF
cdr3_nt: TGTGCCAGCAGCTTCGGACTGTCTCGGGACGAGCAGTACTTC

d_call: .
v_call: TRBV11-3
clone_size: .
j_call: TRBJ2-3
cdr3_aa: CASSLDGGRTDTQYF
cdr3_nt: TGTGCCAGCAGCTTAGACGGTGGCAGGACAGATACGCAGTATTTT

d_call: .
v_call: TRBV9
clone_size: .
j_call: TRBJ1-1
cdr3_aa: CASSARPTADTEAFF
cdr3_nt: TGTGCCAGCAGCGCCCGGCCAACCGCGGACACTGAAGCTTTCTTT

d_call: .
v_call: TRBV5-5
clone_size: .
j_call: TRBJ1-1
cdr3_aa: CASSQGLGGTEAFF
cdr3_nt: TGTGCCAGCAGCCAGGGACTTGGGGGGACTGAAGCTTTCTTT

d_call: .
v_call: TRBV19
clone_size: .
j_call: TRBJ1-4
cdr3_aa: CASSRTRTKEKLFF
cdr3_nt: TGTGCCAGTAGTAGGACACGGACGAAGGAAAAACTGTTTTTT

d_call: .
v_call: TRBV19
clone_size: .
j_call: TRBJ2-4
cdr3_aa: CASLSVGRFLAKNIQYF
cdr3_nt: TGTGCCAGTCTTTCAGTAGGGAGGTTCCTAGCCAAAAACATTCAGTACTTC

d_call: TRBD1
v_call: TRBV27
clone_size: once
j_call: TRBJ1-6
cdr3_aa: CASSLSWTGNSPLHF
cdr3_nt: TGTGCCAGCAGTTTATCGTGGACAGGGAATTCACCCCTCCACTTT

d_call: TRBD1
v_call: TRBV27
clone_size: .
j_call: TRBJ1-5
cdr3_aa: CASSHRGDQPQHF
cdr3_nt: TGTGCCAGCTCCCACAGGGGGGATCAGCCCCAGCATTTT

d_call: .
v_call: TRBV4-1
clone_size: .
j_call: TRBJ2-6
cdr3_aa: CASSQEAREVSGANVLTF
cdr3_nt: TGCGCCAGCAGCCAAGAAGCCAGGGAAGTCTCTGGGGCCAACGTCCTGACTTTC

d_call: TRBD1
v_call: TRBV27
clone_size: .
j_call: TRBJ1-5
cdr3_aa: CASSLSRTGRTSNQPQHF
cdr3_nt: TGTGCCAGCAGTTTATCGCGGACAGGGAGGACGAGCAATCAGCCCCAGCATTTT

d_call: .
v_call: TRBV4-1
clone_size: .
j_call: TRBJ2-1
cdr3_aa: CASSQEGHHNEQFF
cdr3_nt: TGCGCCAGCAGCCAAGAGGGGCACCACAATGAGCAGTTCTTC

d_call: .
v_call: TRBV6-5
clone_size: .
j_call: TRBJ1-5
cdr3_aa: CASSYSENQPQHF
cdr3_nt: TGTGCCAGCAGTTACTCAGAGAATCAGCCCCAGCATTTT

d_call: .
v_call: TRBV12-3/TRBV12-4
clone_size: .
j_call: TRBJ2-7
cdr3_aa: CASRRSGYEQYF
cdr3_nt: TGTGCCAGCCGGAGGTCCGGGTACGAGCAGTACTTC

d_call: .
v_call: TRBV20-1
clone_size: .
j_call: TRBJ1-3
cdr3_aa: CSAGNGNTIYF
cdr3_nt: TGCAGTGCCGGGAATGGAAACACCATATATTTT

d_call: TRBD1
v_call: TRBV6-5
clone_size: few
j_call: TRBJ1-1
cdr3_aa: CASSYSPTGLNTEAFF
cdr3_nt: TGTGCCAGCAGTTACTCGCCGACAGGGCTGAACACTGAAGCTTTCTTT

d_call: .
v_call: TRBV3-1/TRBV3-2
clone_size: .
j_call: TRBJ1-4
cdr3_aa: CASSQSTVAGEKLFF
cdr3_nt: TGTGCCAGCAGCCAAAGCACAGTCGCCGGTGAAAAACTGTTTTTT

d_call: .
v_call: TRBV24-1
clone_size: .
j_call: TRBJ2-3
cdr3_aa: CATSDFLAGRRSTDTQYF
cdr3_nt: TGTGCCACCAGTGATTTCCTGGCGGGACGACGGAGCACAGATACGCAGTATTTT

d_call: TRBD2
v_call: TRBV24-1
clone_size: .
j_call: TRBJ2-1
cdr3_aa: CATSDSGLAEYNEQFF
cdr3_nt: TGTGCCACCAGTGACTCTGGACTAGCGGAGTACAATGAGCAGTTCTTC

d_call: TRBD1
v_call: TRBV27
clone_size: .
j_call: TRBJ1-2
cdr3_aa: CASSFLGQGLGASRFYGYTF
cdr3_nt: TGTGCCAGCAGTTTTTTGGGACAGGGGTTAGGAGCGAGTAGATTCTATGGCTACACCTTC

d_call: .
v_call: TRBV4-1
clone_size: .
j_call: TRBJ2-7
cdr3_aa: CASSQEESSVYYEQYF
cdr3_nt: TGCGCCAGCAGCCAAGAAGAGTCTAGCGTTTACTACGAGCAGTACTTC

d_call: TRBD2
v_call: TRBV11-2
clone_size: few
j_call: TRBJ2-7
cdr3_aa: CASRRLAGSSYEQYF
cdr3_nt: TGTGCCAGCAGACGACTAGCGGGGAGCTCCTACGAGCAGTACTTC

d_call: .
v_call: TRBV18
clone_size: .
j_call: TRBJ1-4
cdr3_aa: CASSPVGHLSEKLFF
cdr3_nt: TGTGCCAGCTCACCAGTGGGACACCTTAGTGAAAAACTGTTTTTT

d_call: TRBD2
v_call: TRBV5-4
clone_size: .
j_call: TRBJ2-7
cdr3_aa: CASSLAGGKGEQYF
cdr3_nt: TGTGCCAGCAGCTTAGCGGGGGGGAAGGGTGAGCAGTACTTC

d_call: TRBD2
v_call: TRBV6-2/TRBV6-3
clone_size: once
j_call: TRBJ2-7
cdr3_aa: CASSSISREVIREQYF
cdr3_nt: TGTGCCAGCAGTTCCATCTCGCGGGAGGTAATCAGGGAGCAGTACTTC

d_call: .
v_call: TRBV6-5
clone_size: .
j_call: TRBJ1-5
cdr3_aa: CASRRTVDQPQHF
cdr3_nt: TGTGCCAGCAGACGGACAGTAGATCAGCCCCAGCATTTT

d_call: TRBD1
v_call: TRBV3-1/TRBV3-2
clone_size: few
j_call: TRBJ2-7
cdr3_aa: CASSQAGTGRHEQYF
cdr3_nt: TGTGCCAGCAGCCAAGCCGGGACAGGACGCCACGAGCAGTACTTC

d_call: .
v_call: TRBV7-9
clone_size: .
j_call: TRBJ2-1
cdr3_aa: CASSLRTGISYNEQFF
cdr3_nt: TGTGCCAGCAGCTTACGAACAGGTATCTCCTACAATGAGCAGTTCTTC

d_call: .
v_call: TRBV7-9
clone_size: .
j_call: TRBJ1-6
cdr3_aa: CASSPLADSPLHF
cdr3_nt: TGTGCCAGCAGCCCGCTCGCGGATTCACCCCTCCACTTT

d_call: TRBD1
v_call: TRBV11-2
clone_size: .
j_call: TRBJ1-2
cdr3_aa: CASSRRDRGRRDYGYTF
cdr3_nt: TGTGCCAGCAGCCGCCGGGACAGGGGGCGTAGGGACTATGGCTACACCTTC

d_call: TRBD1
v_call: TRBV24-1
clone_size: .
j_call: TRBJ1-2
cdr3_aa: CATSDADRGLYGYTF
cdr3_nt: TGTGCCACCAGTGATGCGGACAGGGGACTCTATGGCTACACCTTC

d_call: .
v_call: TRBV9
clone_size: .
j_call: TRBJ1-5
cdr3_aa: CASSVGGMSHGPQHF
cdr3_nt: TGTGCCAGCAGCGTAGGAGGCATGTCCCATGGGCCCCAGCATTTT

d_call: .
v_call: TRBV7-9
clone_size: .
j_call: TRBJ1-6
cdr3_aa: CASSPNNSPLHF
cdr3_nt: TGTGCCAGCAGTCCTAACAATTCACCCCTCCACTTT

d_call: .
v_call: TRBV14
clone_size: .
j_call: TRBJ1-2
cdr3_aa: CASSQDIIGYGYTF
cdr3_nt: TGTGCCAGCAGCCAAGATATCATCGGCTATGGCTACACCTTC

d_call: .
v_call: TRBV7-3
clone_size: .
j_call: TRBJ2-1
cdr3_aa: CASSLLGGFAYNEQFF
cdr3_nt: TGTGCCAGCAGCTTATTGGGGGGATTTGCCTACAATGAGCAGTTCTTC

d_call: .
v_call: TRBV19
clone_size: .
j_call: TRBJ2-4
cdr3_aa: CASSTGSRKNIQYF
cdr3_nt: TGTGCCAGTTCAACAGGGTCCCGGAAAAACATTCAGTACTTC

d_call: TRBD2
v_call: TRBV5-6
clone_size: .
j_call: TRBJ2-7
cdr3_aa: CASSGTRGIYEQYF
cdr3_nt: TGTGCCAGCAGCGGGACTAGGGGTATCTACGAGCAGTACTTC

d_call: .
v_call: TRBV18
clone_size: few
j_call: TRBJ1-1
cdr3_aa: CASSPYGGNTEAFF
cdr3_nt: TGTGCCAGCTCACCGTACGGGGGGAACACTGAAGCTTTCTTT

d_call: TRBD2
v_call: TRBV5-1
clone_size: .
j_call: TRBJ2-1
cdr3_aa: CASSLPGVAGDPGEQFF
cdr3_nt: TGCGCCAGCAGCCTCCCTGGGGTAGCGGGAGACCCCGGGGAGCAGTTCTTC

d_call: TRBD1
v_call: TRBV3-1/TRBV3-2
clone_size: once
j_call: TRBJ1-4
cdr3_aa: CASSQGLQGGYEKLFF
cdr3_nt: TGTGCCAGCAGCCAGGGATTACAGGGGGGTTATGAAAAACTGTTTTTT

d_call: TRBD2
v_call: TRBV18
clone_size: .
j_call: TRBJ2-7
cdr3_aa: CASSPGLADSYEQYF
cdr3_nt: TGTGCCAGCTCACCGGGGCTAGCGGATTCCTACGAGCAGTACTTC